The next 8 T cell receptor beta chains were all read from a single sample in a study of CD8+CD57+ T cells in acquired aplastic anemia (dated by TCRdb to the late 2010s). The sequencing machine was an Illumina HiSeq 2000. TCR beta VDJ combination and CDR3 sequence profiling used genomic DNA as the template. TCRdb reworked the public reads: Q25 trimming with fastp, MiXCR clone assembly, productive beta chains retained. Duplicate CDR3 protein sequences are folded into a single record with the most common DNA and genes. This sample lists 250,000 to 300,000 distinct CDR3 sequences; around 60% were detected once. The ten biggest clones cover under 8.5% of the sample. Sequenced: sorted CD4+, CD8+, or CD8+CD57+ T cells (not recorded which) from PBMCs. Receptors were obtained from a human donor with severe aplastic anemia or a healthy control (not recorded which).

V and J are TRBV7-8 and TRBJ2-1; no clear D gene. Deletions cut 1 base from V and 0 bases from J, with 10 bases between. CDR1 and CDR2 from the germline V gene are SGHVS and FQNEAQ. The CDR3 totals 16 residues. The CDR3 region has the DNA TGTGCCAGCAGCTTAGGTCGGCCCAGCTCCTACAATGAGCAGTTCTTC. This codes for CASSLGRPSSYNEQFF. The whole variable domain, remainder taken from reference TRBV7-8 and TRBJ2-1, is GAGVSQSPRYKVAKRGQDVALRCDPISGHVSLFWYQQALGQGPEFLTYFQNEAQLDKSGLPSDRFFAERPEGSVSTLKIQRTQQEDSAVYLCASSLGRPSSYNEQFFGPGTRLTVL.

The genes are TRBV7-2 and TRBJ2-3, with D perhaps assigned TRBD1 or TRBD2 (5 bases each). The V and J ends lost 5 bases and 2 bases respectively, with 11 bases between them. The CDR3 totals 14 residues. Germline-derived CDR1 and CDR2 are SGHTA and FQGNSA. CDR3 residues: CASSTRGATDTQYF. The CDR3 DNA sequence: TGTGCCAGCAGCACGCGAGGGGCCACAGATACGCAGTATTTT.

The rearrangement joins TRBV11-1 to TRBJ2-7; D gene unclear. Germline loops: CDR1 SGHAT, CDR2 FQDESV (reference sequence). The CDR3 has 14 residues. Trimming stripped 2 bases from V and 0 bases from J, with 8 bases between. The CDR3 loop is CASSLFGSSYEQYF. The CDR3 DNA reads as TGTGCCAGCAGCTTATTTGGCAGCTCCTACGAGCAGTACTTC.

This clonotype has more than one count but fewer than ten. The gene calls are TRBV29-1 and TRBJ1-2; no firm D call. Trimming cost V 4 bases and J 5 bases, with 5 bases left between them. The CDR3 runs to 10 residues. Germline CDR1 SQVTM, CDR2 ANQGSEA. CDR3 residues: CSVGRYGYTF. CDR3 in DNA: TGCAGCGTTGGGAGATATGGCTACACCTTC.

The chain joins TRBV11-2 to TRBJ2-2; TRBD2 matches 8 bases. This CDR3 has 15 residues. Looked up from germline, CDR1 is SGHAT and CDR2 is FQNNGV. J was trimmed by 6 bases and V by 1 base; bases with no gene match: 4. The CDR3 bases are TGTGCCAGCAGCTTAGTGTTAGCGGGGTCCGGGGAGCTGTTTTTT. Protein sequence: CASSLVLAGSGELFF.

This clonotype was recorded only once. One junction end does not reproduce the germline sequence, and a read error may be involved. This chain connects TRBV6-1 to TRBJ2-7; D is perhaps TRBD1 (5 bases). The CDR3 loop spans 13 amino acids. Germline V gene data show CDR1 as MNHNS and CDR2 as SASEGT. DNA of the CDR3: TGTGCCAGCACTGAAAGACAGACCTACGAGCAGTACTTC. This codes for CASTERQTYEQYF.

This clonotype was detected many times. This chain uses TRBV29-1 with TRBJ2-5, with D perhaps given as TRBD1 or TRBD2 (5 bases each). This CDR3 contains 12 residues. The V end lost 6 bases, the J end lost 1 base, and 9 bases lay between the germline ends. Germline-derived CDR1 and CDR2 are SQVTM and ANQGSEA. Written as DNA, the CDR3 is TGCAGCGTCCGGGACGGCCAAGAGACCCAGTACTTC. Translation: CSVRDGQETQYF.

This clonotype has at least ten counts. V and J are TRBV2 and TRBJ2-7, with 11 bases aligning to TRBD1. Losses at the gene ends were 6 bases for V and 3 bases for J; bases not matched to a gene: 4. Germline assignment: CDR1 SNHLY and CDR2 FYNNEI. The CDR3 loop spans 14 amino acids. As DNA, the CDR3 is TGTGCCAGCAGCGGACAGGGGGCCGGCTACGAGCAGTACTTC. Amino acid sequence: CASSGQGAGYEQYF.